Shown below are 4 T cell receptor beta chains from a single sample sequenced in a study of T-cell reconstitution after alpha-beta-depleted transplantation in children. Unique molecular identifiers tagged the TCRbeta library. TCRdb reprocessed the PCR reads with MiXCR, giving one entry per CDR3 protein. The repertoire holds hundreds of thousands of distinct CDR3 sequences, with around a sixth as singletons. Sample: PBMCs from the stem cell graft donor, taken from the stem cell graft. These receptors were collected from a human donor who donated a stem cell graft to a child with acute myeloid leukemia.

DNA for the CDR3: TGTGCCAGCAAGCCACGACTGAACACTGAAGCTTTCTTT. It specifies CASKPRLNTEAFF. V gene TRBV12-3 or TRBV12-4 combines with J gene TRBJ1-1; D remains ambiguous. The CDR3 is 13 residues long. V lost 7 bases and J lost 0, with 9 bases in between.

This clonotype was seen repeatedly, ten times or more. The chain recombines TRBV27 with TRBJ2-7; 11 bases fit TRBD2. The CDR3 is made up of 17 amino acids. The germline V gene encodes CDR1 MNHEY and CDR2 SMNVEV (reference sequence). V trimming: 6 bases; J trimming: 0 bases; junction bases outside the gene matches: 10. The CDR3 loop reads CASSSGTSGTSSYEQYF. The DNA of the CDR3 is TGTGCCAGCAGCTCCGGGACTAGCGGTACTAGCTCCTACGAGCAGTACTTC.

In its sample, this clonotype was seen a few times. This chain joins TRBV29-1 and TRBJ1-3; no definite D call. The CDR3 loop spans 14 amino acids. The V and J ends lost 3 bases and 0 bases respectively, with 9 bases between them. CDR1 SQVTM and CDR2 ANQGSEA come from the germline V gene. The CDR3 here is CSVEKTDSGNTIYF. DNA of the CDR3: TGCAGCGTTGAGAAAACAGACTCTGGAAACACCATATATTTT.

There are many counts of this clonotype. The genes are TRBV10-1 and TRBJ1-5; D is uncertain. The CDR3 is 13 amino acids. CDR1 WNHNN and CDR2 SYGVQD come from the germline V gene (reference sequence). V gave up 4 bases and J gave up 6 bases, with 10 bases separating them. CDR3 protein: CASSAFEGQPQHF. The CDR3 coding sequence is TGCGCCAGCAGTGCTTTCGAGGGTCAGCCCCAGCATTTT.